One and the same sample provided the 7 T cell receptor beta chains below, sequenced in a study of sequential checkpoint blockade in melanoma. As to treatment: randomized to nivolumab then ipilimumab (arm A) or the reverse (arm B). Assay used: immunoSEQ multiplex PCR; TCRdb lists only in-frame clones, some missing. The table lists some 5,800 clones, 87% of them singletons. Source: CD8+ T cells sorted from blood (inferred from file names), taken from a patient given nivolumab and ipilimumab in sequence. These receptors all stem from a human donor with melanoma.

DNA for the CDR3: TGTGCCAGCAGCTTAGGAGGTCTTCGAACTAATGAAAAACTGTTTTTT. The encoded protein is CASSLGGLRTNEKLFF. This chain uses TRBV7-9 with TRBJ1-4; no definite D call. In germline, CDR1 is SEHNR, CDR2 FQNEAQ (reference sequence). There are 16 residues in the CDR3. Trimming removed 1 base from V and 1 base from J, with 10 bases in between.

The chain combines TRBV5-8 with TRBJ1-1, with 12 bases matching TRBD1. The V and J ends lost 4 bases and 3 bases, in that order; junction bases with no gene match: 10. The CDR3 has 17 amino acids. Germline CDR1 and CDR2: SGHTS and YDEGEE. The CDR3: CASSLRGQGALDTEAFF. CDR3 DNA: TGTGCCAGCAGCCTAAGGGGACAGGGGGCGCTGGACACTGAAGCTTTCTTT. Complete variable domain (other parts from reference TRBV5-8 and TRBJ1-1): EAGVTQSPTHLIKTRGQQATLRCSPISGHTSVYWYQQALGLGLQFLLWYDEGEERNRGNFPPRFSGRQFPNYSSELNVNALELEDSALYLCASSLRGQGALDTEAFFGQGTRLTVV.

V usage is TRBV19 and J usage is TRBJ2-7; TRBD1 aligns across 9 bases. The CDR3 spans 14 residues. Germline CDR1 is LNHDA and CDR2 is SQIVND (reference sequence). Unmatched junction bases numbered 5, after V lost 6 bases and J lost 2 bases. CDR3 in amino acids: CASRRDRAAYEQYF. The CDR3 DNA sequence: TGTGCCAGTAGGCGGGACAGGGCGGCCTACGAGCAGTACTTC.

This clone was observed a handful of times. Other DNA sequences from this sample encode an identical CDR3 as well. V usage is TRBV5-1 and J usage is TRBJ2-1; 11 bases agree with TRBD2. The CDR3 runs 16 residues. V lost 3 bases to trimming and J lost 3 bases; unmatched junction nucleotides: 5. The germline V gene encodes CDR1 SGHRS and CDR2 YFSETQ. This CDR3 reads CASSWLAGGYYNEQFF. CDR3 sequence (DNA): TGCGCCAGCAGCTGGTTAGCGGGAGGGTACTACAATGAGCAGTTCTTC.

V and J are TRBV27 and TRBJ1-5, with unresolved D. Germline V CDR1 and CDR2: MNHEY, SMNVEV (reference sequence). The V gene lost 6 bases and the J gene lost 0 bases, with 6 bases spanning the gap. The CDR3 has 13 amino acids. CDR3 region: CASSPISNQPQHF. For the CDR3, the DNA is TGTGCCAGCAGCCCCATTAGCAATCAGCCCCAGCATTTT.

The chain combines TRBV9 with TRBJ2-2; tentatively, D is TRBD1 (6 bases). With 0 bases removed from V and 3 bases from J, the gap between germline ends came to 21 bases. There are 19 residues in the CDR3. Germline V CDR1 and CDR2: SGDLS, YYNGEE. CDR3 coding DNA: TGTGCCAGCAGCGTAGATTCAGGGGTGTATCATCCGTACACCGGGGAGCTGTTTTTT. Translated, it gives CASSVDSGVYHPYTGELFF. The variable domain in full, with the rest retrieved from reference TRBV9 and TRBJ2-2, is DSGVTQTPKHLITATGQRVTLRCSPRSGDLSVYWYQQSLDQGLQFLIQYYNGEERAKGNILERFSAQQFPDLHSELNLSSLELGDSALYFCASSVDSGVYHPYTGELFFGEGSRLTVL.

The genes are TRBV11-3 and TRBJ2-1; 9 nucleotides match TRBD1. V trimming: 5 bases; J trimming: 5 bases; junction bases outside the gene matches: 10. CDR3 length equals 16 residues. Germline V gene lookup returns CDR1 SGHNT and CDR2 YENEEA. The DNA for the CDR3 is TGTGCCAGCAGCCCCCTGGGACAGGGACGGGACAATGAGCAGTTCTTC. This encodes CASSPLGQGRDNEQFF.